Described below is a single TCR beta chain sequence and its context. It was with 60 Vbeta and 13 Jbeta primers that the PCR ran. Clones were sequenced by immunoSEQ multiplex PCR, and TCRdb holds only the in-frame ones, with some missing. The sample lists 200,000 to 300,000 clones; approximately 81% were seen once. These data are taken from a study of cytomegalovirus exposure and HLA in healthy donors. The receptor comes from a woman aged 60-70 years in good health and CMV-seropositive. Source material: PBMCs.

CDR3 in DNA: TGCGCCAGCAGCTCGGGACAGGGGCAAGATGAGCAGTTCTTC. Protein: CASSSGQGQDEQFF. V gene TRBV5-1 combines with J gene TRBJ2-1; 10 nucleotides match TRBD1. CDR3 length: 14 amino acids. Looked up from germline, CDR1 is SGHRS and CDR2 is YFSETQ. Germline trimming cut 3 bases from V and 8 bases from J; bases unmatched to any gene: 5.